These 4 T cell receptor beta chains were all obtained from the same sample, sequenced in a study of human T cells and chemical hapten exposure. Time point specified: patch test 2, 6 weeks after DPC sensitization. Described treatment: therapeutic diphenylcyclopropenone sensitization with weekly scalp DPC. TCRdb passed the RACE reads through MiXCR, listing each CDR3 protein once. The sample lists approximately 89,000 distinct CDR3 sequences; around 6.7% were seen once. Sequencing was performed on whole blood, taken in connection with sensitization to the hapten diphenylcyclopropenone (DPC). The receptors originated from a woman aged 25 to 39 with alopecia areata. Some clones in this sample may be carry-over from other donors' samples.

This clonotype was counted a single time. The chain links TRBV27 to TRBJ1-6, with 9 nucleotides matching TRBD1. The junction had 19 bases not matched to a gene; V was cut back by 6 bases and J by 7 bases. This CDR3 region has 19 residues. CDR1 MNHEY and CDR2 SMNVEV come from the germline V gene (reference sequence). CDR3 protein: CASSRIPGQGTAQNSPLHF. CDR3 sequence (DNA): TGTGCCAGCAGCCGTATCCCGGGACAGGGTACGGCCCAGAATTCACCCCTCCACTTT.

V usage is TRBV5-1 and J usage is TRBJ1-2; D is unresolved. V lost 2 bases, J lost 10 bases, and 33 bases lay in between. From germline, CDR1 is SGHRS and CDR2 YFSETQ. The CDR3 has 19 amino acids. The CDR3 nucleotides are TGCGCCAGCAGCTTCGTCCCCACGCCAAAGGAGCCCGGATCGGATGTCTACACCTTC. It specifies CASSFVPTPKEPGSDVYTF.

This clonotype has ten or more counts. The V call is TRBV2, the J call TRBJ2-1; possible D gene TRBD1, 5 bases. Trimming took 3 bases from V and 4 from J, leaving 13 bases between them. The CDR3 runs to 15 residues. Germline CDR1 and CDR2: SNHLY and FYNNEI. CDR3 coding DNA: TGTGCCAGCAGTGATCTCCGACAGCTGTACAATGAGCAGTTCTTC. It specifies CASSDLRQLYNEQFF.

This clonotype was counted at least ten times. The chain carries TRBV2 and TRBJ2-3; unclear D gene. The CDR3 consists of 18 residues. Per germline, CDR1 SNHLY and CDR2 FYNNEI. V was clipped by 7 bases and J by 6 bases, with 29 bases between them. DNA for the CDR3: TGTGCCAGCAAGAATGGTTTGAGGCAGGCTCATACGGTGGATACGCAGTATTTT. This encodes CASKNGLRQAHTVDTQYF.